Listed here are 31 T cell receptor beta chains from one sample, sequenced in a study of shared clonotypes between healthy human individuals. TCRdb's table, derived via immunoSEQ multiplex PCR, lists solely in-frame clones and lacks some. The sample has about 1.5 million clones, about 98% seen once. Material for sequencing was naive CD4+ T cells sorted from blood. Sample subset: CD45RA+ positively selected. These receptors were obtained from a man aged 25 to 40 in good health.

The chain links TRBV30 to TRBJ2-7; D is unclear. The CDR3 length is 16 residues. Between the trimmed V and J ends, which lost 4 bases and 0 bases, there was a span of 19 bases. Germline assignment: CDR1 GTSNPN and CDR2 SVGIG (reference sequence). In DNA, the CDR3 is TGTGCCTGGACCACCGAGTTGGCAGTGGGCTCCTACGAGCAGTACTTC. It yields the protein CAWTTELAVGSYEQYF.

J is TRBJ2-7 and V is TRBV5-6, with D perhaps matching TRBD2 (7 bases). V was clipped by 5 bases and J by 4 bases, with 22 bases between them. The CDR3 is 16 amino acids. In germline, CDR1 is SGHDT, CDR2 YYEEEE. CDR3 coding DNA: TGTGCCAGCAGAAATACAATCCGGGGGGCTGAATACGAGCAGTACTTC. It specifies CASRNTIRGAEYEQYF.

The genes are TRBV6-1 and TRBJ2-1, with 8 bases identical to TRBD1. Trimming cost V 6 bases and J 7 bases; bases outside gene matches: 2. The length of the CDR3 is 12 residues. Germline loops: CDR1 MNHNS, CDR2 SASEGT. The CDR3 DNA sequence: TGTGCCAGCAGCTGGACAGGGAATGAGCAGTTCTTC. The encoded protein is CASSWTGNEQFF.

The V gene is TRBV27, the J gene TRBJ2-1; the D is unclear. The V and J ends lost 2 bases and 8 bases respectively, with 7 bases between them. The CDR3 is 12 amino acids. The V gene's germline CDR1 is MNHEY and CDR2 SMNVEV (reference sequence). The CDR3 region has the DNA TGTGCCAGCAGTTTACGAGGCTATGAGCAGTTCTTC. It specifies CASSLRGYEQFF.

The chain uses TRBV5-8 and TRBJ1-5; D not resolved. This CDR3 region has 13 residues. Germline assignment: CDR1 SGHTS and CDR2 YDEGEE. V was clipped by 0 bases and J by 7 bases, with 8 bases between them. In DNA form, the CDR3 reads TGTGCCAGCAGCTTGGGGCGGGAGCAGCCCCAGCATTTT. Its translation is CASSLGREQPQHF. The full variable domain, rest sourced from reference TRBV5-8 and TRBJ1-5, is EAGVTQSPTHLIKTRGQQATLRCSPISGHTSVYWYQQALGLGLQFLLWYDEGEERNRGNFPPRFSGRQFPNYSSELNVNALELEDSALYLCASSLGREQPQHFGDGTRLSIL.

The chain employs TRBV5-1 and TRBJ2-1, with D hard to call. Germline assignment: CDR1 SGHRS and CDR2 YFSETQ. Between the trimmed V and J ends, which lost 0 bases and 2 bases, there was a span of 15 bases. The length of the CDR3 is 17 residues. The CDR3 bases are TGCGCCAGCAGCTTGGCTGCCGTCGCCGCGCCCTACAATGAGCAGTTCTTC. Its protein product is CASSLAAVAAPYNEQFF.

The rearrangement uses TRBV5-1 and TRBJ2-6; 8 bases align to TRBD1. The junction had 6 bases not matched to a gene; V was cut back by 1 base and J by 3 bases. The CDR3 has 17 amino acids. Germline V lookup: CDR1 SGHRS, CDR2 YFSETQ. The CDR3 loop is CASSLYPGGSGANVLTF. CDR3 nucleotides: TGCGCCAGCAGCTTGTACCCAGGGGGCAGTGGGGCCAACGTCCTGACTTTC.

Note on this clone: The sample has other DNA sequences that encode this CDR3 too. The chain combines TRBV9 with TRBJ1-1; 8 bases are a match to TRBD1. J gave up 2 bases and V 3 bases, and 3 bases lay outside the gene matches. This CDR3 is built from 14 residues. Germline CDR1 and CDR2: SGDLS and YYNGEE. This CDR3 is CASSATGANTEAFF. DNA for the CDR3: TGTGCCAGCAGCGCGACAGGGGCCAACACTGAAGCTTTCTTT.

This CDR3 is CASSLGRIMNTEAFF. The CDR3, as DNA: TGTGCCAGCAGTTTAGGAAGAATCATGAACACTGAAGCTTTCTTT. The chain recombines TRBV28 with TRBJ1-1; D is uncertain. There are 15 residues in the CDR3. CDR1 and CDR2 from the germline V gene are MDHEN and SYDVKM. V lost 2 bases to trimming and J lost 0 bases, with 10 bases between them. Looking up the rest from reference TRBV28 and TRBJ1-1 gives the full variable domain: DVKVTQSSRYLVKRTGEKVFLECVQDMDHENMFWYRQDPGLGLRLIYFSYDVKMKEKGDIPEGYSVSREKKERFSLILESASTNQTSMYLCASSLGRIMNTEAFFGQGTRLTVV.

In regard to this clone: This sample also contains other DNA sequences that code for the same CDR3. The V and J genes are TRBV5-1 and TRBJ2-7; TRBD2 matches at 13 bases. This CDR3 is built from 15 residues. J gave up 2 bases and V 4 bases, and 3 bases lay outside the gene matches. From germline, CDR1 is SGHRS and CDR2 YFSETQ. The CDR3 DNA is TGCGCCAGCAGCCCGGGACTAGCGGGAACCTACGAGCAGTACTTC. Protein sequence: CASSPGLAGTYEQYF. Full variable domain (remainder filled in from reference TRBV5-1 and TRBJ2-7): KAGVTQTPRYLIKTRGQQVTLSCSPISGHRSVSWYQQTPGQGLQFLFEYFSETQRNKGNFPGRFSGRQFSNSRSEMNVSTLELGDSALYLCASSPGLAGTYEQYFGPGTRLTVT.

The chain combines TRBV10-3 with TRBJ2-1; D is undetermined. V gave up 0 bases and J gave up 5 bases, with 14 bases separating them. Germline V gene lookup returns CDR1 ENHRY and CDR2 SYGVKD. The CDR3 has 16 residues. CDR3 protein: CAISESFIGKNNEQFF. The CDR3 coding sequence is TGTGCCATCAGTGAGTCGTTTATAGGAAAGAACAATGAGCAGTTCTTC.

On this clone itself: This specimen includes other DNA sequences encoding the same CDR3. The chain uses TRBV9 and TRBJ2-3, with D tentatively TRBD2 (5 bases). The CDR3 consists of 15 residues. The germline gives CDR1 SGDLS, CDR2 YYNGEE. Trimming removed 2 bases from V and 1 base from J, with 11 bases in between. CDR3 loop: CASSVGAAGTDTQYF. The CDR3 nucleotides read TGTGCCAGCAGCGTTGGAGCGGCCGGCACAGATACGCAGTATTTT.

The chain carries TRBV9 and TRBJ2-7; perhaps TRBD2 as D (6 bases). The V gene's germline CDR1 is SGDLS and CDR2 YYNGEE. This CDR3 has 14 residues. Trimming removed 1 base from V and 4 bases from J, with 12 bases in between. The CDR3 DNA is TGTGCCAGCAGCGTAAGCGACGGGGGATACGAGCAGTACTTC. Translating gives CASSVSDGGYEQYF. The whole variable domain, filled in from reference TRBV9 and TRBJ2-7, reads DSGVTQTPKHLITATGQRVTLRCSPRSGDLSVYWYQQSLDQGLQFLIQYYNGEERAKGNILERFSAQQFPDLHSELNLSSLELGDSALYFCASSVSDGGYEQYFGPGTRLTVT.

CDR3 nucleotide sequence: TGTGCCAGCGGGGTAGGGCACTACGAGCAGTACTTC. Amino acid sequence: CASGVGHYEQYF. This chain joins TRBV6-5 and TRBJ2-7; D remains unclear. The length of the CDR3 is 12 residues. V lost 8 bases and J 3 bases, leaving 11 bases between the germline ends. Looked up from germline, CDR1 is MNHEY and CDR2 is SVGAGI.

The rearrangement joins TRBV12-2 to TRBJ2-3; TRBD1 was called by the table and not checked on the DNA. TRBV12-2 is shown as a pseudogene. The CDR3 spans 14 residues. In DNA, the CDR3 is TGTGCAAGGGTAAGGACACCCAGTAGGGGTACGCAGTATTTT. Translating it yields CARVRTPSRGTQYF.

The chain recombines TRBV7-9 with TRBJ2-1, with 8 bases fitting TRBD2. The germline gives CDR1 SEHNR, CDR2 FQNEAQ (reference sequence). CDR3 length equals 15 residues. V gave up 5 bases and J gave up 6 bases; unmatched junction bases: 9. The CDR3 DNA reads as TGTGCCAGCAGCCCCCCCCGAGCGGGAGTCAATGAGCAGTTCTTC. This sequence encodes CASSPPRAGVNEQFF.

The J gene is TRBJ2-5, the V gene TRBV11-2; no clear D. The V end was cut by 0 bases, the J end by 4 bases, with 15 bases between. Germline CDR1 SGHAT, CDR2 FQNNGV. The CDR3 is 16 amino acids. In DNA, the CDR3 is TGTGCCAGCAGCTTAGAGTTAGGCCTGGCTATAGAGACCCAGTACTTC. Translated, it gives CASSLELGLAIETQYF.

This clone was detected only once. The chain links TRBV27 to TRBJ2-6; no clear D. This CDR3 is 15 amino acids long. Trimming shortened V by 6 bases and J by 2 bases, and 11 bases separated the two germline ends. The germline V gene has CDR1 MNHEY and CDR2 SMNVEV (reference sequence). CDR3 DNA: TGTGCCAGCAGGCTGACAAGCCCTGGGGCCAACGTCCTGACTTTC. Its translation: CASRLTSPGANVLTF. The whole variable domain, remainder taken from reference TRBV27 and TRBJ2-6, is EAQVTQNPRYLITVTGKKLTVTCSQNMNHEYMSWYRQDPGLGLRQIYYSMNVEVTDKGDVPEGYKVSRKEKRNFPLILESPSPNQTSLYFCASRLTSPGANVLTFGAGSRLTVL.

This clone appeared once. The J gene is TRBJ2-2, the V gene TRBV6-1, with 11 bases fitting TRBD2. Germline trimming cut 7 bases from V and 9 bases from J; bases unmatched to any gene: 10. The CDR3 consists of 15 residues. Germline V CDR1 and CDR2: MNHNS, SASEGT. The CDR3 loop is CASNPLAGGGRELFF. The CDR3 region has the DNA TGTGCCAGCAACCCCCTAGCGGGAGGCGGCCGGGAGCTGTTTTTT.

V is TRBV5-4 and J is TRBJ2-5; 10 bases fit TRBD1. Germline CDR1 SGHNT, CDR2 YYREEE (reference sequence). This CDR3 has 14 residues. V lost 3 bases, J lost 5 bases, and 4 bases stayed unmatched. CDR3 DNA: TGTGCCAGCAGCTCCTCGGACAGGGGGGAGACCCAGTACTTC. It codes for CASSSSDRGETQYF. The whole variable domain, remainder taken from reference TRBV5-4 and TRBJ2-5, is ETGVTQSPTHLIKTRGQQVTLRCSSQSGHNTVSWYQQALGQGPQFIFQYYREEENGRGNFPPRFSGLQFPNYSSELNVNALELDDSALYLCASSSSDRGETQYFGPGTRLLVL.

This chain uses TRBV6-5 with TRBJ2-1; D unresolved. Trimming stripped 4 bases from V and 4 bases from J, with 17 bases between. CDR1 is MNHEY and CDR2 is SVGAGI in the germline V gene. The CDR3 has 16 amino acids. The CDR3 reads CASSFRRQAVYNEQFF. CDR3 in DNA: TGTGCCAGCAGTTTCCGTCGGCAGGCTGTATACAATGAGCAGTTCTTC.

The V gene is TRBV9, the J gene TRBJ2-7; the match to TRBD2 covers 9 bases. The CDR3 is 14 amino acids. The germline V gene has CDR1 SGDLS and CDR2 YYNGEE. J gave up 4 bases and V 2 bases, and 4 bases lay outside the gene matches. CDR3: CASSVGLAKYEQYF. The CDR3 DNA is TGTGCCAGCAGCGTCGGACTAGCGAAATACGAGCAGTACTTC. The whole variable domain, filled in from reference TRBV9 and TRBJ2-7, reads DSGVTQTPKHLITATGQRVTLRCSPRSGDLSVYWYQQSLDQGLQFLIQYYNGEERAKGNILERFSAQQFPDLHSELNLSSLELGDSALYFCASSVGLAKYEQYFGPGTRLTVT.

This chain uses TRBV29-1 with TRBJ1-2; possibly TRBD1 for D (6 bases). The CDR3 loop spans 14 amino acids. Germline V gene lookup returns CDR1 SQVTM and CDR2 ANQGSEA. The V end lost 7 bases, the J end lost 7 bases, and 22 bases lay between the germline ends. The CDR3 sequence: CSALPPGAIFGYTF. Here the CDR3 DNA reads TGCAGCGCTCTTCCGCCAGGGGCCATTTTTGGCTACACCTTC.

This clone was counted between two and nine times. Other DNA sequences within the sample encode an identical CDR3. The chain employs TRBV7-8 and TRBJ2-7; no reliable D call. V was cut by 1 base and J by 5 bases, with 3 bases left in between. The CDR3 spans 11 residues. The germline gives CDR1 SGHVS, CDR2 FQNEAQ. The CDR3 loop is CASSLVHEQYF. In DNA form, the CDR3 reads TGTGCCAGCAGCTTAGTGCACGAGCAGTACTTC.

Comments on this clone: Other DNA sequences in the sample encode the same CDR3. J is TRBJ1-4 and V is TRBV2; D might be TRBD1 (5 bases). There are 12 residues in the CDR3. Germline V gene sequence: CDR1 SNHLY, CDR2 FYNNEI. V was cut by 3 bases and J by 6 bases, with 5 bases left in between. The CDR3 nucleotides read TGTGCCAGCAGTGACAGGGATGAAAAACTGTTTTTT. This sequence encodes CASSDRDEKLFF.

The CDR3 reads CASSYYGRGYNEQFF. CDR3 sequence (DNA): TGTGCCAGCAGTTACTACGGTCGAGGCTACAATGAGCAGTTCTTC. This chain links TRBV6-5 with TRBJ2-1; D is uncertain. V was pared by 1 base and J by 3 bases, with 10 bases between. Germline CDR1 MNHEY, CDR2 SVGAGI. The CDR3 length is 15 residues.

The J gene is TRBJ2-1, the V gene TRBV29-1, with 12 positions matching TRBD1. Per the germline V gene, CDR1 is SQVTM and CDR2 is ANQGSEA. The CDR3 spans 17 residues. Trimming at V came to 6 bases and at J to 4 bases, leaving 13 bases not matched to a gene. The CDR3 region has the DNA TGCAGCGTGGGGACGGGACAGGGGGCGTCCCCATACAATGAGCAGTTCTTC. As protein: CSVGTGQGASPYNEQFF.

The chain uses TRBV25-1 and TRBJ2-3; weak D call: TRBD1 (6 bases). In germline, CDR1 is MGHDK, CDR2 SYGVNS. This CDR3 is built from 16 residues. V was clipped by 3 bases and J by 6 bases, with 19 bases between them. DNA for the CDR3: TGTGCCAGCAGTGACACCACAGGGATCTGGGCGGATACGCAGTATTTT. Amino acids: CASSDTTGIWADTQYF.

The V call is TRBV29-1, the J call TRBJ1-2; 11 bases align to TRBD1. Looked up from germline, CDR1 is SQVTM and CDR2 is ANQGSEA. J was trimmed by 6 bases and V by 3 bases; bases with no gene match: 3. This CDR3 is 13 amino acids long. This CDR3 is CSVEGTGGHGYTF. The CDR3 DNA follows: TGCAGCGTTGAGGGGACAGGGGGACATGGCTACACCTTC.

The chain carries TRBV28 and TRBJ1-5; 11 bases agree with TRBD1. Germline values: CDR1 MDHEN, CDR2 SYDVKM. There are 12 residues in the CDR3. The ends lost 10 bases at V and 6 bases at J; junction bases unmatched: 2. CDR3 region: CATGQGAQPQHF. The CDR3 bases are TGTGCCACCGGACAGGGGGCTCAGCCCCAGCATTTT.

J is TRBJ2-2 and V is TRBV19, with D possibly TRBD1 on 5 matching bases. CDR1 is LNHDA, CDR2 SQIVND, per germline (reference sequence). There are 14 residues in the CDR3. V was cut by 7 bases and J by 6 bases, with 15 bases left in between. The CDR3 DNA follows: TGTGCCAGTAAAGGCAGGGTAAACGCCGGGGAGCTGTTTTTT. Translated, it gives CASKGRVNAGELFF.